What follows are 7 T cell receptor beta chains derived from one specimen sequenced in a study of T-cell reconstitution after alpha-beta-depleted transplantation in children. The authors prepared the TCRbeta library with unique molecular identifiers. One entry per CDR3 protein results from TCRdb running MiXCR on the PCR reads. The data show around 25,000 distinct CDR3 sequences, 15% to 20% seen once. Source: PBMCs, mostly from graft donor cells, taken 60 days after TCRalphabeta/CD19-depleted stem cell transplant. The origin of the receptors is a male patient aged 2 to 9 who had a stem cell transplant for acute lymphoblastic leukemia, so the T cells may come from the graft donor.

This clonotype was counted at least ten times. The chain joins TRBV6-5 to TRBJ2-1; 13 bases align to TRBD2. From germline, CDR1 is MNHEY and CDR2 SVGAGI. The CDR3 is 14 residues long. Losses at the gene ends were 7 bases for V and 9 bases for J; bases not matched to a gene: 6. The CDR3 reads CASTGTSGTAEQFF. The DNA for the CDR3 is TGTGCCAGCACCGGGACTAGCGGGACCGCTGAGCAGTTCTTC.

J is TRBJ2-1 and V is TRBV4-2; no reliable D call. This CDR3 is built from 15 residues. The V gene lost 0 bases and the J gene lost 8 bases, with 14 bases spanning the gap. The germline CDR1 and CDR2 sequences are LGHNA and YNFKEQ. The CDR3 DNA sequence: TGTGCCAGCAGCCAAGATGGAACTTCCGACGATGAGCAGTTCTTC. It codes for CASSQDGTSDDEQFF.

DNA of the CDR3: TGTGCCAGTAGTAGTGGCAGGGAACATGGCTACACCTTC. Translation gives CASSSGREHGYTF. The chain uses TRBV19 and TRBJ1-2; D perhaps matches TRBD1 (5 bases). Trimming removed 4 bases at V and 6 bases at J, with 12 bases between. CDR3 length: 13 amino acids. The germline V gene encodes CDR1 LNHDA and CDR2 SQIVND (reference sequence). Full variable domain (remainder filled in from reference TRBV19 and TRBJ1-2): DGGITQSPKYLFRKEGQNVTLSCEQNLNHDAMYWYRQDPGQGLRLIYYSQIVNDFQKGDIAEGYSVSREKKESFPLTVTSAQKNPTAFYLCASSSGREHGYTFGSGTRLTVV.

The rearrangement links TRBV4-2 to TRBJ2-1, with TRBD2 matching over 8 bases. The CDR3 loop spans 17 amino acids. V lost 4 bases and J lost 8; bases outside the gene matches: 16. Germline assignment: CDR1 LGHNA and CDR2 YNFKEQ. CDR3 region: CASSPSRIGGATDEQFF. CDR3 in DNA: TGTGCCAGCAGCCCGTCTAGGATCGGGGGGGCCACGGATGAGCAGTTCTTC.

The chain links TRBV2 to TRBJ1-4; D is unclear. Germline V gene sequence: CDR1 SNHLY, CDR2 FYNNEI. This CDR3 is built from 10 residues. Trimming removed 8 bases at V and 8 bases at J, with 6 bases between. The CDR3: CASSWEKLFF. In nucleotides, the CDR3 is TGTGCCAGCTCGTGGGAAAAACTGTTTTTT.

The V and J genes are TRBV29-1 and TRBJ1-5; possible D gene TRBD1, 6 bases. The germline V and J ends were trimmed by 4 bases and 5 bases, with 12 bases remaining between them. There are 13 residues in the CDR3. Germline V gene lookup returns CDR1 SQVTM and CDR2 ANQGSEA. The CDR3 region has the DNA TGCAGCGTTGCGGGGGCTTGGGATCAGCCCCAGCATTTT. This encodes CSVAGAWDQPQHF.

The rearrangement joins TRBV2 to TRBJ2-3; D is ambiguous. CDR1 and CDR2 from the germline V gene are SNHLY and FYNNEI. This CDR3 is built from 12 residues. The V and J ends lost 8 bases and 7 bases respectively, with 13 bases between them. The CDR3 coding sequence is TGTGCCAGCTCCTGGTACACGAATACGCAGTATTTT. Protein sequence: CASSWYTNTQYF.